A selection of T cell receptor beta chains follows, all from one sample in a study of blood T cell repertoires in COVID-19. Clones were sequenced by immunoSEQ multiplex PCR, and TCRdb holds only the in-frame ones, with some missing. The sample lists tens of thousands of clones, just under 80% occurring once. What was sequenced was peripheral blood. These receptors originate from a man between 65 and 85 years old with COVID-19, enrolled during active disease. Each CDR3 is given with its conserved first and last residue. The D gene is left open where the match is weak. Some rows mark clone size as missing; the rest say once, few, many or name a class of expanded clone.

D: TRBD2; J: TRBJ2-3; V: TRBV28; size: .; CDR3: CASRLAGVKDTQYF; DNA: TGTGCCAGCAGGCTAGCGGGAGTAAAAGATACGCAGTATTTT
D: TRBD1; J: TRBJ2-7; V: TRBV15; size: .; CDR3: CATSRGTGQNEQYF; DNA: TGTGCCACCAGCAGAGGGACAGGGCAAAACGAGCAGTACTTC
D: TRBD2; J: TRBJ2-1; V: TRBV18; size: .; CDR3: CASSPPPLAGVGHEQFF; DNA: TGTGCCAGCTCACCTCCACCTCTAGCGGGAGTTGGGCATGAGCAGTTCTTC
D: .; J: TRBJ1-3; V: TRBV7-9; size: .; CDR3: CASSPRGNIQNTIYF; DNA: TGTGCCAGCAGCCCTAGAGGGAACATTCAGAACACCATATATTTT
D: .; J: TRBJ2-7; V: TRBV28; size: .; CDR3: CASNSGGDGTYYEQYF; DNA: TGTGCCAGCAATTCAGGAGGGGACGGGACCTACTACGAGCAGTACTTC
D: TRBD1; J: TRBJ1-1; V: TRBV19; size: .; CDR3: CASSIRGLGQGGVRATEAFF; DNA: TGTGCCAGTAGTATTCGAGGGTTGGGACAGGGAGGGGTGCGGGCCACTGAAGCTTTCTTT
D: .; J: TRBJ2-3; V: TRBV7-2; size: .; CDR3: CASSLVVASPTDTQYF; DNA: TGTGCCAGCAGCTTAGTCGTGGCTAGTCCCACAGATACGCAGTATTTT
D: TRBD2; J: TRBJ2-1; V: TRBV11-3; size: .; CDR3: CASSRGRGEQFF; DNA: TGTGCCAGCAGCCGAGGGAGGGGTGAGCAGTTCTTC
D: TRBD1; J: TRBJ1-3; V: TRBV11-3; size: .; CDR3: CASSLGAAGGSGNTIYF; DNA: TGTGCCAGCAGCTTAGGAGCGGCAGGGGGCTCTGGAAACACCATATATTTT
D: TRBD1; J: TRBJ2-2; V: TRBV20-1; size: .; CDR3: CSASRQGANTGELFF; DNA: TGCAGTGCTAGTCGACAGGGGGCGAACACCGGGGAGCTGTTTTTT
D: TRBD2; J: TRBJ2-1; V: TRBV24-1; size: .; CDR3: CATSEPTSGSNYNEQFF; DNA: TGTGCCACCAGTGAGCCGACTAGCGGGTCGAATTACAATGAGCAGTTCTTC
D: TRBD2; J: TRBJ2-7; V: TRBV20-1; size: few; CDR3: CSASKAPSGRAFYEQYF; DNA: TGCAGTGCTAGTAAGGCCCCTAGCGGGAGGGCCTTTTACGAGCAGTACTTC
D: TRBD2; J: TRBJ2-1; V: TRBV29-1; size: .; CDR3: CSVRLAGGPGSYNEQFF; DNA: TGCAGCGTCCGACTAGCGGGGGGTCCCGGCTCCTACAATGAGCAGTTCTTC
D: TRBD2; J: TRBJ2-3; V: TRBV9; size: .; CDR3: CASSVATWGGESTDTQYF; DNA: TGTGCCAGCAGCGTAGCTACTTGGGGAGGGGAATCCACAGATACGCAGTATTTT
D: TRBD2; J: TRBJ2-7; V: TRBV28; size: few; CDR3: CASSSGLAGVREQYF; DNA: TGTGCCAGCAGTTCCGGACTAGCGGGAGTGCGGGAGCAGTACTTC
D: TRBD2; J: TRBJ2-5; V: TRBV7-2; size: .; CDR3: CASSLRLAGPVGAEAQYF; DNA: TGTGCCAGCAGCTTACGACTAGCGGGGCCTGTGGGTGCGGAAGCCCAGTACTTC
D: .; J: TRBJ2-5; V: TRBV5-6; size: .; CDR3: CASSLPGKETQYF; DNA: TGTGCCAGCAGCTTGCCGGGGAAAGAGACCCAGTACTTC
D: .; J: TRBJ1-5; V: TRBV19; size: few; CDR3: CASSLGLQSQPQHF; DNA: TGTGCCAGTAGTCTGGGACTTCAGAGTCAGCCCCAGCATTTT